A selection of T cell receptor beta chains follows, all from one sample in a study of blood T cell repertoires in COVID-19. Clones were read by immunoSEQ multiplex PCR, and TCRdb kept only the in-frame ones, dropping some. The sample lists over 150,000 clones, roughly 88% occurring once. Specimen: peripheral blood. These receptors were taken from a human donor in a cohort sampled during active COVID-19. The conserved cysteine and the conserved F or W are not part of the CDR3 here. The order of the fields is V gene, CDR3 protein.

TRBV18	ASSPQGQSSYEQY
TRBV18	ASSRDSNYGYT
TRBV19	ASSIVAAGNTIY
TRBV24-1	ATSDSQGGNQPQH
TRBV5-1	ASSLAPANTGELF
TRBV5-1	ASSLGGGARTNEKLF
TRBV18	ASSILAGAGRYNEQF
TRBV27	ASSPTGGGYGYT
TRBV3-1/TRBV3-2	ASRPGTGFEQY
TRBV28	ASRGTGTYEQY
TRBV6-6	AGAESSYNEQF
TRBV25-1	ASSALGQGDNEKLF
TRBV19	ASSTSGSWDTGELF
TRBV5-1	ASSLQSGNWNEQF
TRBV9	ASRRDLIHEQF
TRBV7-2	ASSLPGYQPQH
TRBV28	ASSLTWVGGYNEQF
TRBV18	ASSSTGGRNTEAF
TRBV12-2	ASRLAPGLTYEQY
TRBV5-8	ASSLPGLVSS
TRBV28	ASSLYRQGRTGELF
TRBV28	ASSSAPRGLETQY
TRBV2	ASTSYTDTQY
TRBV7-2	ASSLIAGRMNTEAF
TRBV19	ASGQGHEQY
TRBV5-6	ASSPETGTTYNEQF
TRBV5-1	ASSVPGTGNTEAF
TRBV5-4	ASSWGQRSQPYGYT
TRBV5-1	ASSLGTPGETQY
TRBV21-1	ATEDSMNTEAF
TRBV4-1	ASSQEQGDHTGELF
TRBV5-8	ASSLGLAGNEQF
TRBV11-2	ASSRRGTGVYEKLF
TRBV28	ASRGRGQYEQY
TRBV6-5	ATLGTGNQPQH
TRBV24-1	ATSSGPPLYEQY
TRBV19	ASTKTLRGSDTGELF
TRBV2	ASSESRVVDEQF
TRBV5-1	ASSLGTSGRNTGELF
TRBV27	ASSPNGGRSAGELF
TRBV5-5	ASSLWTSGSFGELF
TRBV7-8	ASSSWTVNQPQH
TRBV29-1	SVVVGQGGYEQY
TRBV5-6	ASSLGPYYPGELF
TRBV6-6	ASYGDRGRPGELF
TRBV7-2	ASSLGGLAGGNLYEQY
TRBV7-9	ASSLIGLVTDTQY
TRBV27	ASSSLGASGDEQY
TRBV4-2	ASSLLTQGDSGNTIY
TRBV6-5	ASSPAGGSFEKLF
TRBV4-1	ASSLGQGDRNTIY
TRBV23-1	ASSQPKGRAHAGTDTQY
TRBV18	ASSPGAGGTGELF
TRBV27	ASSSLREARETQY
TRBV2	ASRPVGMGEIEKLF